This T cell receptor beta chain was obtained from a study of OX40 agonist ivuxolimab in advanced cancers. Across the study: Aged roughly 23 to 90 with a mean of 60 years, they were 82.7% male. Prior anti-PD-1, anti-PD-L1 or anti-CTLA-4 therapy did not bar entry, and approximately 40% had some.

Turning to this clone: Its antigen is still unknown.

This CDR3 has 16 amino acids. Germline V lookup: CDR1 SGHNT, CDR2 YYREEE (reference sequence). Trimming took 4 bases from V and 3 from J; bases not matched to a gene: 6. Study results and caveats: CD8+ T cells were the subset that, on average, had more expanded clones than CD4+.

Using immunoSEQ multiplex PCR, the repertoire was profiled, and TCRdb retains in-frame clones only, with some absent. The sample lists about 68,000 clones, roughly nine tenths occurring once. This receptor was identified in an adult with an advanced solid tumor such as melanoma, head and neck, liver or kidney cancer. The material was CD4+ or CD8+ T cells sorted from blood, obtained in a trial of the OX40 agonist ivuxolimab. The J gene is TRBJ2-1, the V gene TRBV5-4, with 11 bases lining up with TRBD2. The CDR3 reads CASSKGTSGLYNEQFF. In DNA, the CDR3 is TGTGCCAGCAGCAAAGGGACTAGCGGACTCTACAATGAGCAGTTCTTC.